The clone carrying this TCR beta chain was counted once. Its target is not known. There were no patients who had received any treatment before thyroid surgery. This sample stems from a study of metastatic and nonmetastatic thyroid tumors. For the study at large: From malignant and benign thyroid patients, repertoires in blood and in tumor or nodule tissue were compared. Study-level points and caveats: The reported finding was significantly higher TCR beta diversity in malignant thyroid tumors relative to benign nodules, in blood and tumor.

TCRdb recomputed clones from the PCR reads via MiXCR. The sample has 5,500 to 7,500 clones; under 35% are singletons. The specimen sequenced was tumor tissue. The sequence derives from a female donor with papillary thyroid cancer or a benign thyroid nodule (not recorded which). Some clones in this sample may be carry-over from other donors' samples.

In DNA, the CDR3 is TGCGCCAGCAGCTTGGGGACTAGCGGAGGGTATCAAGAGACCCAGTACTTC. Its translation is CASSLGTSGGYQETQYF. The V call is TRBV5-1, the J call TRBJ2-5, with TRBD2 matching 10 bases. There are 17 residues in the CDR3. The V gene end was trimmed by 0 bases and the J gene end by 2 bases; junction bases not matched to a gene: 7. CDR1 SGHRS and CDR2 YFSETQ come from the germline V gene.